This T cell receptor (beta chain) was identified in a study of cytomegalovirus exposure and HLA in healthy donors. Amplification used 60 Vbeta primers and 13 Jbeta primers. Assay used: immunoSEQ multiplex PCR; TCRdb lists only in-frame clones, some missing. The table has fewer than 75,000 clones, around three quarters seen once. Germline-derived CDR1 and CDR2 are MNHNS and SASEGT. This CDR3 region has 13 residues. The ends were cut back, 8 bases at V and 3 bases at J, with 12 bases in the middle. J is TRBJ2-3 and V is TRBV6-1; D perhaps matches TRBD1 (7 bases). The receptor's source is a woman in her thirties in good health and CMV-seronegative. The sequencing sample was made of PBMCs. DNA for the CDR3: TGTGCCAGCCGGTCAGGGGGGACAGATACGCAGTATTTT. This codes for CASRSGGTDTQYF.